This TCR beta chain was retrieved from a study of T cell repertoires in cytomegalovirus infection. TCRdb itself ran the reads through MiXCR, one entry per CDR3 protein. The table records approximately 250,000 distinct CDR3 sequences, about 5.9% of them present only once. V lost 6 bases, J lost 5 bases, and 6 bases stayed unmatched. CDR3 length equals 13 residues. Germline values: CDR1 MDHEN, CDR2 SYDVKM. This clonotype was recorded many times. The specimen was PBMCs. This TCR was sampled from a human donor in good health (CMV status not recorded). Some clones in this sample may be carry-over from other donors' samples. The chain combines TRBV28 with TRBJ2-7; 8 bases map to TRBD1. CDR3 sequence (DNA): TGTGCCAGCAGACCGGGACAGGCGGACGAGCAGTACTTC. Protein: CASRPGQADEQYF. Looking up the rest from reference TRBV28 and TRBJ2-7 gives the full variable domain: DVKVTQSSRYLVKRTGEKVFLECVQDMDHENMFWYRQDPGLGLRLIYFSYDVKMKEKGDIPEGYSVSREKKERFSLILESASTNQTSMYLCASRPGQADEQYFGPGTRLTVT.